The 3 T cell receptor beta chains in this list originate from one sample, sequenced in a study of T cell repertoires in cytomegalovirus infection. TCRdb re-derived calls from the reads in MiXCR, one entry per CDR3 protein. Seen here are approximately 97,000 distinct CDR3 sequences, 16% observed once, and the top ten hold about 8.8%. The sample comprised PBMCs. The receptors here all came from a human donor in good health (CMV status not recorded). Some clones in this sample may be carry-over from other donors' samples.

This clonotype was seen repeatedly, ten times or more. The chain uses TRBV12-3 or TRBV12-4 and TRBJ2-7; possibly TRBD1 for D (5 bases). Trimming removed 2 bases from V and 7 bases from J, with 15 bases in between. CDR3 length: 14 residues. The CDR3 spells CASSLWPRVVEQYF. The CDR3 DNA sequence: TGTGCCAGCAGTTTATGGCCCAGGGTTGTTGAGCAGTACTTC.

V gene TRBV20-1 combines with J gene TRBJ2-2; maybe TRBD2 (6 bases). This CDR3 spans 15 amino acids. V lost 3 bases, J lost 2 bases, and 13 bases lay in between. CDR1 DFQATT and CDR2 SNEGSKA come from the germline V gene (reference sequence). CDR3 loop: CSARRTNPNTGELFF. CDR3 DNA: TGCAGTGCTAGGCGGACTAACCCCAACACCGGGGAGCTGTTTTTT.

In its sample, this clonotype was seen many times. The chain couples TRBV7-2 to TRBJ2-3, with 14 nucleotides matching TRBD2. With V trimmed by 5 bases and J by 11 bases, 9 bases remained unmatched. The CDR3 extends over 15 amino acids. Germline values: CDR1 SGHTA, CDR2 FQGNSA. CDR3 loop: CASSPATSGGAMQYF. In DNA, the CDR3 is TGTGCCAGCAGCCCTGCGACTAGCGGGGGGGCGATGCAGTATTTT.